The sequence of this T cell receptor beta chain was determined in a study of T cell responses to AZD1222 COVID-19 vaccine. Here immunoSEQ multiplex PCR was the method, and the copy in TCRdb shows in-frame clones only, minus some. The table has around 150,000 clones, just over 90% seen once; the top ten hold about 1.9%. On this clone: Its antigen is not known.

Study outcomes and limitations: Mostly white British, mostly female donors; authors suggested clonal diversity may be underestimated.

This CDR3 is 13 amino acids long. CDR1 is MNHEY, CDR2 SVGAGI, per germline. V was trimmed by 5 bases and J by 2 bases, leaving 9 bases between them. The rearrangement links TRBV6-5 to TRBJ1-1, with TRBD1 as a possible D gene (5 bases). The sequenced sample was peripheral blood, obtained 28 days after the second AZD1222 dose. This clonotype was sampled from an adult who received the AZD1222 COVID-19 vaccine. The CDR3 loop reads CASSPRTNTEAFF. CDR3 sequence (DNA): TGTGCCAGCAGTCCCCGGACAAACACTGAAGCTTTCTTT.